The rows below give T cell receptor beta chains drawn from one sample of a study of T cells in Graves' hyperthyroidism and ophthalmopathy. A single record per CDR3 protein comes from TCRdb applying MiXCR to the multiplex PCR reads. Of about 600,000 distinct CDR3 sequences listed, 11% to 15% were seen once; the top ten hold roughly 7.7%. The sample comprised blood. The source is a woman younger than 35 with Graves' ophthalmopathy. CDR3s leave out the opening cysteine and the closing phenylalanine or tryptophan.

J: TRBJ1-4; V: TRBV7-9; CDR3: ASSLEGVLEKLF
J: TRBJ2-3; V: TRBV7-2; CDR3: ASSLANSGRTNTQY
J: TRBJ2-7; V: TRBV5-4; CDR3: ASSLPGGDEQY
J: TRBJ2-7; V: TRBV2; CDR3: ASKLQQGWVYEQY
J: TRBJ2-7; V: TRBV7-6; CDR3: ASSLASGGVLGEQY
J: TRBJ1-2; V: TRBV30; CDR3: AWTGGGGYGYT
J: TRBJ2-7; V: TRBV2; CDR3: ASRPLAAYEQY
J: TRBJ2-7; V: TRBV3-2; CDR3: ASSYRDLEDEQY
J: TRBJ1-2; V: TRBV28; CDR3: ASSLGSGRDGYT
J: TRBJ2-7; V: TRBV29-1; CDR3: SVDGGTTYEQY
J: TRBJ2-7; V: TRBV30; CDR3: AWKTGLARGYEQY
J: TRBJ2-1; V: TRBV10-3; CDR3: AIRRDGDNEQF
J: TRBJ2-1; V: TRBV2; CDR3: ASSEMGVEQF